This T cell receptor beta chain was profiled in a study of T cell repertoires in cytomegalovirus infection. Overall study: Public TCR beta signatures were indicative of both CMV infection and a matching HLA type. Study-wide results and limits: Summed public TCR beta family frequency identified CMV carriers bearing the relevant HLA.

This clonotype showed up many times. Its antigen is still unknown. CDR1 and CDR2 from the germline V gene are MNHNS and SASEGT. The CDR3 loop spans 13 amino acids. Trimming pared 7 bases from V and 15 bases from J, leaving 19 bases between. One entry per CDR3 protein results from TCRdb running MiXCR on the reads. Of approximately 500,000 distinct CDR3 sequences listed, 16% are singletons. Sequencing input: CD8+ T cells from PBMCs. This rearrangement joins TRBV6-1 to TRBJ1-6; D call uncertain. This clonotype was obtained from a human donor in good health (CMV status not recorded). Some clones in this sample may be carry-over from other donors' samples. CDR3 nucleotides: TGTGCCAGCACGCCTTACGGAACCGGGAACCTCCACTTT. Translated, it gives CASTPYGTGNLHF.